The subject of this entry is one T cell receptor beta chain. The antigen is not known. Looked up from germline, CDR1 is GTSNPN and CDR2 is SVGIG (reference sequence). V was pared by 2 bases and J by 15 bases, with 14 bases between. This CDR3 is built from 11 residues. PCR primers comprised 60 Vbeta and 13 Jbeta primers. Method: immunoSEQ multiplex PCR; TCRdb's copy keeps in-frame clones and lacks some. This repertoire shows approximately 53,000 clones, approximately 70% found once; its top ten account for 9.1%. This sample was taken from a study of cytomegalovirus exposure and HLA in healthy donors. Study-level points and caveats: Productive rates of about 87% or about 30% were seen for most TCR beta V segments in an earlier analysis.

The gene calls are TRBV30 and TRBJ1-5; weak D call: TRBD1 (5 bases). The receptor comes from a woman aged 45-65 years in good health and CMV-seronegative. Sequencing was carried out using PBMCs. The CDR3 loop reads CAWSSSDSRHF. The CDR3 region has the DNA TGTGCCTGGAGTAGCTCTGACAGCAGGCATTTT.